These T cell receptor beta chains were read from a single sample in a study of T cell repertoires in cytomegalovirus infection. TCRdb redid the calling of the reads with MiXCR, one entry per CDR3 protein. The repertoire holds roughly 140,000 distinct CDR3 sequences, with around 20% as singletons. The sequencing sample was made of PBMCs. The receptors were sampled from a human donor in good health (CMV status not recorded). Some clones in this sample may be carry-over from other donors' samples. Each CDR3 is given with its conserved first and last residue. The order of the fields is D gene, J gene, clone size, V gene, CDR3 protein, CDR3 DNA. D genes are given only for firm matches. Some rows mark clone size as missing; the rest say once, few, many or name a class of expanded clone.

TRBD1,TRBJ2-7,NA,TRBV7-6,CASSLAIGPGQGAYEQYF,TGTGCCAGCAGCTTAGCCATAGGTCCGGGACAGGGTGCCTACGAGCAGTACTTC
NA,TRBJ2-1,NA,TRBV5-1,CASSLGDNRDNEQFF,TGCGCCAGCAGCTTGGGCGACAACAGGGACAATGAGCAGTTCTTC
TRBD1,TRBJ1-5,NA,TRBV29-1,CSVGTGGVGQPQHF,TGCAGCGTCGGGACAGGGGGCGTTGGGCAGCCCCAGCATTTT
TRBD1,TRBJ2-4,NA,TRBV2,CASSPIGQGNIQYF,TGTGCCAGCAGCCCTATCGGACAGGGAAACATTCAGTACTTC
NA,TRBJ2-6,many,TRBV12-3/TRBV12-4,CASSLRGSGANVLTF,TGTGCCAGCAGTTTGCGGGGATCCGGGGCCAACGTCCTGACTTTC
NA,TRBJ1-2,NA,TRBV6-6,CASSPYNPPGYTF,TGTGCCAGCAGTCCGTATAACCCCCCGGGCTACACCTTC
NA,TRBJ1-1,NA,TRBV19,CASSYMSTEAFF,TGTGCCAGTAGTTACATGAGCACTGAAGCTTTCTTT
NA,TRBJ2-5,few,TRBV5-6,CASSLRQVGRETQYF,TGTGCCAGCAGCCTTAGACAGGTGGGGAGGGAGACCCAGTACTTC
NA,TRBJ2-7,few,TRBV27,CASSAGVSYEQYF,TGTGCCAGCAGTGCAGGGGTGAGCTACGAGCAGTACTTC
NA,TRBJ2-3,NA,TRBV5-1,CASSSDNTDTQYF,TGCGCCAGCAGCTCTGACAACACAGATACGCAGTATTTT
TRBD1,TRBJ2-5,NA,TRBV4-3,CASSQEGRGETQYF,TGCGCCAGCAGCCAAGAGGGCAGGGGGGAGACCCAGTACTTC
NA,TRBJ1-6,few,TRBV7-6,CASSLGGSPLHF,TGTGCCAGCAGCTTAGGTGGCTCACCCCTCCACTTT
NA,TRBJ1-2,NA,TRBV5-1,CASSLATNYGYTF,TGCGCCAGCAGCTTGGCCACGAACTATGGCTACACCTTC
TRBD1,TRBJ2-7,many,TRBV7-2,CASSRTGQGPYEQYF,TGTGCCAGCAGCCGCACGGGACAGGGCCCCTACGAGCAGTACTTC
TRBD2,TRBJ2-3,NA,TRBV28,CASSPSGSGTDTQYF,TGTGCCAGCAGCCCTAGCGGGAGCGGCACAGATACGCAGTATTTT
TRBD1,TRBJ2-5,NA,TRBV29-1,CSVEGAIFETQYF,TGCAGCGTCGAGGGGGCTATATTTGAGACCCAGTACTTC
TRBD2,TRBJ2-3,NA,TRBV12-3/TRBV12-4,CASTLKTTSGFNTDTQYF,TGTGCCAGCACCCTTAAGACGACTAGCGGATTTAACACAGATACGCAGTATTTT